This TCR beta chain was sequenced for a study of radiotherapy plus CTLA-4 blockade in lung cancer. Study summary: Around 18% of enrolled patients responded objectively, and roughly 30% had disease control.

Some clones are missing from TCRdb's copy, which holds only in-frame ones; the method was immunoSEQ multiplex PCR. The sample holds 110,000 or so clones, approximately 84% seen once. Chemo-refractory metastatic non-small-cell lung cancer patients received focal radiation with ipilimumab CTLA-4 blockade. Study conclusions and caveats: Blood saw expansion of tumor-derived TCR clones after radiotherapy plus ipilimumab. Response was reportedly best predicted by early blood T cell clone dynamics, with interferon-beta.

A remark on this clone: The antigen is not known.

The receptor was isolated from a human donor with non-small cell lung cancer who had a partial response to radiotherapy plus ipilimumab. The sequencing used peripheral blood, collected from a patient treated with radiotherapy plus ipilimumab.

The CDR3 DNA sequence: TGCAGTGCTAGGTCCAACTACGAGCAGTACTTC. Protein: CSARSNYEQYF. This chain links TRBV20-1 with TRBJ2-7; D is ambiguous. This CDR3 is built from 11 residues. CDR1 and CDR2 from the germline V gene are DFQATT and SNEGSKA (reference sequence). V was cut by 3 bases and J by 3 bases, with 6 bases left in between.